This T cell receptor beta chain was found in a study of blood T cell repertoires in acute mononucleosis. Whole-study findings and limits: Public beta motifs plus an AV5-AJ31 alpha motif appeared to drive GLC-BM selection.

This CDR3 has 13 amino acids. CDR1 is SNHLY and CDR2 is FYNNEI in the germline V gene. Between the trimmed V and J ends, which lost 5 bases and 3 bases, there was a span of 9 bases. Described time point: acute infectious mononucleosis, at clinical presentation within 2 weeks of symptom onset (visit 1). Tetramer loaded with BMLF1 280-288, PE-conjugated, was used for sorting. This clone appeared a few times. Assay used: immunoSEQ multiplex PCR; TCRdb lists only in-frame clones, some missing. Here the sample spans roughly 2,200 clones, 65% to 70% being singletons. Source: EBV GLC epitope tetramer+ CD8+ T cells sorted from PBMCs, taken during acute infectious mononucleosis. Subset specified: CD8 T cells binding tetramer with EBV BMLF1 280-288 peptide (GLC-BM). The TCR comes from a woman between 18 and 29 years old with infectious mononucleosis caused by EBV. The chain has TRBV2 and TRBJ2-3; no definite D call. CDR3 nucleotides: TGTGCCAGCAGTTTATCTCGAACAGATACGCAGTATTTT. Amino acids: CASSLSRTDTQYF.